This T cell receptor beta chain comes out of a study of shared clonotypes between healthy human individuals. Whole-study findings and limits: A limitation of the genetic and exposure-history diversity represented arose from few donors. Rarefaction showed that sequencing of sorted subsets was incomplete (despite large depth).

The sample holds one count of this clone. Antigen specificity is unknown. The V and J ends lost 2 bases and 5 bases respectively, with 12 bases between them. Germline V gene sequence: CDR1 SGHRS, CDR2 YFSETQ. This CDR3 contains 14 residues. The authors ran the assay at deep level. The data were produced by immunoSEQ multiplex PCR, yet TCRdb's version contains in-frame clones alone and is incomplete. Of about 1.9 million clones listed, 80% to 95% are singletons. Terminally differentiated effector memory CD45RA+ cells were excluded from the naive CD8 cells, which were CD45RO-negative and positively selected for CCR7.

The sequencing input was naive CD8+ T cells from PBMCs. The sequence was collected from a young man in good health. Some clones in this sample may be carry-over from other donors' samples. This chain connects TRBV5-1 to TRBJ2-3, with D perhaps matching TRBD2 (6 bases). CDR3 in DNA: TGCGCCAGCAGCTTCAATCGGCGGGAAGATACGCAGTATTTT. As protein: CASSFNRREDTQYF.